The 15 T cell receptor beta chains in this list originate from one sample, sequenced in a study of blood T cell repertoires in COVID-19 (TCRdb year 2020). The library relied on the immunoSEQ multiplex PCR assay. The clones in this table, taken by TCRdb from immuneACCESS, are in-frame only. Not every clone is retained; where verified, under half of the shortfall comes from an unresolved V gene, and the cause of the rest is unknown. The sample table lists roughly 88,000 clones, around 90% of them with a count of one. The ten biggest clones cover about 16% of the sample. The sample taken for sequencing was peripheral blood. The origin of the receptors is a woman in her fifties or sixties with COVID-19, enrolled during active disease.

This chain uses TRBV2 with TRBJ1-1; D is unclear. The CDR3 has 14 residues. V was shortened by 8 bases and J by 6 bases, with 19 bases between the two germline ends. The germline CDR1 and CDR2 sequences are SNHLY and FYNNEI. The CDR3 DNA sequence: TGTGCCAGCCTACCCTTGGGAGGGCAGCCTGAAGCTTTCTTT. Translating it yields CASLPLGGQPEAFF.

The gene calls are TRBV7-2 and TRBJ2-7; 7 positions match TRBD1. The germline V gene encodes CDR1 SGHTA and CDR2 FQGNSA. The CDR3 loop spans 14 amino acids. V shed 1 base and J 2 bases; nucleotides not matched to a gene: 2. DNA for the CDR3: TGTGCCAGCAGCTTAGTTCAGGGGGCCTACGAGCAGTACTTC. It encodes CASSLVQGAYEQYF.

This chain joins TRBV7-6 and TRBJ1-2; possible D gene TRBD1, 6 bases. V dropped 1 base and J dropped 3 bases, with 9 bases sitting between them. Per germline, CDR1 SGHVS and CDR2 FNYEAQ. This CDR3 has 14 residues. In DNA, the CDR3 is TGTGCCAGCAGCTTAGGCGCAGGGGACTATGGCTACACCTTC. This gives the protein CASSLGAGDYGYTF.

This clone has a handful of counts. V and J are TRBV2 and TRBJ1-5, with a tentative D call TRBD1 (6 bases). Germline V gene lookup returns CDR1 SNHLY and CDR2 FYNNEI. This CDR3 has 14 residues. V lost 4 bases, J lost 1 base, and 8 bases lay in between. CDR3 sequence: CASSGTASNQPQHF. Here the CDR3 DNA reads TGTGCCAGCAGTGGGACAGCAAGCAATCAGCCCCAGCATTTT.

This chain connects TRBV3-1 (or the pseudogene TRBV3-2) to TRBJ2-1, with 10 nucleotides matching TRBD2. The CDR3 runs to 18 residues. V lost 0 bases, J lost 0 bases, and 5 bases stayed unmatched. Germline V CDR1 and CDR2: LGHDT, YNNKEL (reference sequence). CDR3 sequence (DNA): TGTGCCAGCAGCCAAGATGGAGTAGCGGGGGGCTCCTACAATGAGCAGTTCTTC. Translation gives CASSQDGVAGGSYNEQFF.

The chain employs TRBV14 and TRBJ1-6; D is unclear. The germline V gene has CDR1 SGHDN and CDR2 FVKESK. This CDR3 spans 13 amino acids. Trimming took 4 bases from V and 4 from J, leaving 5 bases between them. This CDR3 is CASSLYYNSPLHF. The CDR3 DNA follows: TGTGCCAGCAGCCTGTATTATAATTCACCCCTCCACTTT.

The rearrangement uses TRBV24-1 and TRBJ2-1; 15 bases are a match to TRBD2. V lost 3 bases and J lost 10; bases outside the gene matches: 6. This CDR3 region has 16 residues. In germline, CDR1 is KGHDR, CDR2 SFDVKD. In nucleotides, the CDR3 is TGTGCCACCAGTGATGGACTAGCGGGGGGGCCTGGGGAGCAGTTCTTC. Its protein product is CATSDGLAGGPGEQFF.

The chain is built from TRBV3-1 (or the pseudogene TRBV3-2) and TRBJ1-6; 7 bases agree with TRBD1. J was trimmed by 7 bases and V by 11 bases; bases with no gene match: 11. CDR1 and CDR2 from the germline V gene are LGHDT and YNNKEL (reference sequence). This CDR3 has 14 residues. The CDR3 DNA follows: TGTGCCGAACAGGGGCAGGGGGGAAATTCACCCCTCCACTTT. Protein: CAEQGQGGNSPLHF.

V and J are TRBV30 and TRBJ1-6; D possibly corresponds to TRBD1 (6 bases). Germline CDR1 is GTSNPN and CDR2 is SVGIG (reference sequence). The V end lost 5 bases, the J end lost 0 bases, and 20 bases lay between the germline ends. CDR3 length equals 18 residues. CDR3 region: CAWVATGPISSYNSPLHF. The CDR3 DNA reads TGTGCCTGGGTGGCGACAGGACCGATCAGCTCCTATAATTCACCCCTCCACTTT.

There are a few counts of this clone. This rearrangement joins TRBV10-1 to TRBJ2-7; D possibly corresponds to TRBD1 (5 bases). Germline values: CDR1 WNHNN, CDR2 SYGVQD (reference sequence). The CDR3 is 15 residues long. V was clipped by 1 base and J by 4 bases, with 14 bases between them. In DNA, the CDR3 is TGCGCCAGCAGTGAGTTGGCAGGGTCTATTTACGAGCAGTACTTC. The encoded protein is CASSELAGSIYEQYF.

The chain recombines TRBV5-1 with TRBJ1-4, with D possibly being TRBD1 (5 bases). V was shortened by 3 bases and J by 0 bases, with 6 bases between the two germline ends. CDR1 is SGHRS, CDR2 YFSETQ, per germline. CDR3 size: 14 residues. The CDR3 nucleotides are TGCGCCAGCAGCTCGACAGCAACTAATGAAAAACTGTTTTTT. As protein: CASSSTATNEKLFF.

This chain connects TRBV19 to TRBJ2-2; D is uncertain. Trimming stripped 0 bases from V and 5 bases from J, with 7 bases between. Germline values: CDR1 LNHDA, CDR2 SQIVND (reference sequence). The CDR3 sequence is 14 residues long. Written as DNA, the CDR3 is TGTGCCAGTAGTATAGATTCCGTAACCGGGGAGCTGTTTTTT. Amino acid sequence: CASSIDSVTGELFF.

The chain couples TRBV5-1 to TRBJ2-3; TRBD2 aligns across 12 bases. The V gene end was trimmed by 7 bases and the J gene end by 0 bases; junction bases not matched to a gene: 3. In germline, CDR1 is SGHRS, CDR2 YFSETQ. This CDR3 has 15 residues. The CDR3 sequence: CASQGLAGSTDTQYF. Written as DNA, the CDR3 is TGCGCCAGCCAGGGACTAGCGGGCAGCACAGATACGCAGTATTTT.

This clone has just one count. The V call is TRBV12-5, the J call TRBJ1-5; D might be TRBD1 (5 bases). Germline CDR1 and CDR2: LGHNT and FRNRAP. Trimming removed 1 base at V and 3 bases at J, with 7 bases between. The CDR3 is 14 residues long. The CDR3 DNA is TGTGCTAGTGGTTTGGGACAGATCAATCAGCCCCAGCATTTT. It is translated as CASGLGQINQPQHF.

J is TRBJ2-1 and V is TRBV9; TRBD2 matches at 10 bases. The length of the CDR3 is 17 residues. V lost 7 bases, J lost 4 bases, and 14 bases stayed unmatched. The germline V gene has CDR1 SGDLS and CDR2 YYNGEE. CDR3 region: CASSGSIAGGPYNEQFF. CDR3 nucleotides: TGTGCCAGCTCAGGGTCCATAGCGGGGGGCCCTTACAATGAGCAGTTCTTC.